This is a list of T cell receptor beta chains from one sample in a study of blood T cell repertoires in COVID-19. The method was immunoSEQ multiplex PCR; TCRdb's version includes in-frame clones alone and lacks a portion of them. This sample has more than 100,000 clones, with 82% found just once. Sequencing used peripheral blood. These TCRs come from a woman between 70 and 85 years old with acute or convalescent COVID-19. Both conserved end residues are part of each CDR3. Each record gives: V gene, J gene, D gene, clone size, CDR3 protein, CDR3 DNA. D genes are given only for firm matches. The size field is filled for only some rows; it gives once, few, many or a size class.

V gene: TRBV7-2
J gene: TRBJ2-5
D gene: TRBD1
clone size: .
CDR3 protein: CASSPSGTEKTQYF
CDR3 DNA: TGTGCCAGCAGCCCCTCCGGGACAGAGAAGACCCAGTACTTC

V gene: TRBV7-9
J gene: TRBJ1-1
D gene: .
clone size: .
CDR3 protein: CASSLGGGSTEAFF
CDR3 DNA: TGTGCCAGCAGCTTAGGAGGTGGTAGCACTGAAGCTTTCTTT

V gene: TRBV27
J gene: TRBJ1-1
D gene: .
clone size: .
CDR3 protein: CASSRGLRNTEAFF
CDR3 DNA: TGTGCCAGCAGTCGGGGACTGAGGAACACTGAAGCTTTCTTT

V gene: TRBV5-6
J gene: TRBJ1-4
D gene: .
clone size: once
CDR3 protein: CASSLWGASAATNEKLFF
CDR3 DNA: TGTGCCAGCAGCTTGTGGGGCGCCTCGGCGGCAACTAATGAAAAACTGTTTTTT

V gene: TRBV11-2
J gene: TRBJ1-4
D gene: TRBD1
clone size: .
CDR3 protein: CASSTVRTGNEKLFF
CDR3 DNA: TGTGCCAGCAGCACCGTCCGGACAGGCAATGAAAAACTGTTTTTT

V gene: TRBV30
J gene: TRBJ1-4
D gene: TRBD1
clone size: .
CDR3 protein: CASDRGGEKLFF
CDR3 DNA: TGTGCTTCGGACAGGGGAGGCGAAAAACTGTTTTTT

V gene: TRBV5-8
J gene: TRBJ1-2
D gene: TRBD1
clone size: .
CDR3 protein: CASSLFRGTGVNYGYTF
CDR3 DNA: TGTGCCAGCAGCTTGTTTCGCGGGACAGGGGTTAACTATGGCTACACCTTC

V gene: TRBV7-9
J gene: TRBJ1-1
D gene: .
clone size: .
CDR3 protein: CASRLDQPNTEAFF
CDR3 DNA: TGTGCCAGCAGACTAGACCAGCCGAACACTGAAGCTTTCTTT

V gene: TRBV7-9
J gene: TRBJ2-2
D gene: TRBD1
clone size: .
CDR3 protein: CASSAGQGNTGELFF
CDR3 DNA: TGTGCCAGCAGCGCGGGACAGGGGAACACCGGGGAGCTGTTTTTT

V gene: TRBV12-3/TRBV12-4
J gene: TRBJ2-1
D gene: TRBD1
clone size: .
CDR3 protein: CASRPDRDEQFF
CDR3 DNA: TGTGCCAGCAGACCAGACAGGGATGAGCAGTTCTTC

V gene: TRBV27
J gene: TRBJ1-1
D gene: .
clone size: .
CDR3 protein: CASSLSISSTGTYEAFF
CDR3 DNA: TGTGCCAGCAGTTTATCGATTTCAAGCACAGGGACCTATGAAGCTTTCTTT

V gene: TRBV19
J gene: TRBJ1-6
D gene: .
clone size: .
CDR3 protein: CASSAEGSSYNSPLHF
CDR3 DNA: TGTGCCAGTAGTGCGGAGGGGAGCTCCTATAATTCACCCCTCCACTTT

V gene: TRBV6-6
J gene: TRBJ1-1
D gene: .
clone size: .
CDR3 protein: CASSTIEVGTEAFF
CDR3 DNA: TGTGCCAGCAGTACGATCGAGGTTGGGACTGAAGCTTTCTTT

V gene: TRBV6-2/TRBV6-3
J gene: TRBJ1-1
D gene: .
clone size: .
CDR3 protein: CASSYSRGTEAFF
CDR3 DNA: TGTGCCAGCAGTTACTCCCGGGGCACTGAAGCTTTCTTT

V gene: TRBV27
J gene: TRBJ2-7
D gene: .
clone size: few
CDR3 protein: CASSLVVGRGEQYF
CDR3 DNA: TGTGCCAGCAGTTTAGTGGTGGGTCGGGGTGAGCAGTACTTC

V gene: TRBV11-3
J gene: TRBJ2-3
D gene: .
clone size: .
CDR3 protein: CAVRAGLTDTQYF
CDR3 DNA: TGTGCCGTCAGGGCGGGGTTGACAGATACGCAGTATTTT

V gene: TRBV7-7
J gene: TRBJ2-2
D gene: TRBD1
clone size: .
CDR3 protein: CASSRDRDRGLKPARGELFF
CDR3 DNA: TGTGCCAGCAGCCGCGACCGGGACAGGGGGCTCAAGCCGGCCAGGGGGGAGCTGTTTTTT

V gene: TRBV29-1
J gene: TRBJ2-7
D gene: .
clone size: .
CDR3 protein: CSVVVSEQYF
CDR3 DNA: TGCAGCGTTGTGGTGAGCGAGCAGTACTTC

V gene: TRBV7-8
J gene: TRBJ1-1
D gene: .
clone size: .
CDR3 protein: CASSFLWDRATRTEAFF
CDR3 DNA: .

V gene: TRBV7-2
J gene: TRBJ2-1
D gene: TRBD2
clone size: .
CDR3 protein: CASSLWTSGGNEQFF
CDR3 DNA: TGTGCCAGCAGTTTATGGACTAGCGGGGGGAATGAGCAGTTCTTC

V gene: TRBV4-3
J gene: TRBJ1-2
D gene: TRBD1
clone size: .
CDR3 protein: CASSQDLTGGTQYGYTF
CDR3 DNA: TGCGCCAGCAGCCAAGATTTGACAGGGGGGACCCAATATGGCTACACCTTC

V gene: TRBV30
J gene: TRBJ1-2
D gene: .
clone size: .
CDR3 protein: CAWSWGKRRGGYTF
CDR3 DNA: TGTGCCTGGAGTTGGGGCAAAAGAAGGGGTGGCTACACCTTC

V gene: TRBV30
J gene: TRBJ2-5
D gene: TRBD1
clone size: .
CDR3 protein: CAWSARTGAYVETQYF
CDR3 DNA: TGTGCCTGGAGTGCTAGGACAGGGGCGTATGTGGAGACCCAGTACTTC

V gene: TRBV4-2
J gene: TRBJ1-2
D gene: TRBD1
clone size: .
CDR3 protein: CASSQDTEGAYGYTF
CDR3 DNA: TGTGCCAGCAGCCAAGATACAGAGGGGGCCTATGGCTACACCTTC

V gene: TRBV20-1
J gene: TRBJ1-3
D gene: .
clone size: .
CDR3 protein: CSASSFGGSSGNTIYF
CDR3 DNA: TGCAGTGCTAGTAGTTTTGGGGGGAGCTCTGGAAACACCATATATTTT

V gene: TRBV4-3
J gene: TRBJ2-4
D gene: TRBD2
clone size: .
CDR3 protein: CASSQGPRGEAIQYF
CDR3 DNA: TGCGCCAGCAGCCAAGGCCCCCGGGGGGAGGCCATTCAGTACTTC

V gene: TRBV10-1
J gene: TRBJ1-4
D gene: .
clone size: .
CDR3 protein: CASRQGCKGKLFF
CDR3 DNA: TGCGCCAGCAGACAGGGTTGTAAGGGAAAACTGTTTTTT

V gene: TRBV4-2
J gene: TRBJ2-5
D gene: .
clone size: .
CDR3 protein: CASSPTAQETQYF
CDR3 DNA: TGTGCCAGCAGCCCAACAGCTCAAGAGACCCAGTACTTC

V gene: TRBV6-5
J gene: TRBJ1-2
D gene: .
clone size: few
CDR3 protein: CASKYRDTFHGYTF
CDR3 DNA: TGTGCCAGCAAGTACAGGGATACGTTTCATGGCTACACCTTC